The 22 T cell receptor beta chains in this list originate from one sample, sequenced in a study of cytomegalovirus exposure and HLA in healthy donors. Researchers ran the PCR with 60 Vbeta and 13 Jbeta primers. Data came from immunoSEQ multiplex PCR; TCRdb stores just in-frame clones and leaves some out. The data show 200,000 to 250,000 clones, 65% to 80% seen once. The specimen was PBMCs. Every receptor here comes from a girl aged 2 to 9 in good health and CMV-seronegative.

This sequence joins TRBV19 and TRBJ1-5; possible D gene TRBD1, 6 bases. The CDR3 contains 14 residues. Germline CDR1 and CDR2: LNHDA and SQIVND (reference sequence). Trimming removed 3 bases from V and 6 bases from J, with 12 bases in between. The CDR3 DNA follows: TGTGCCAGTAGTATGGGACACGTAGGTCAGCCCCAGCATTTT. Translation: CASSMGHVGQPQHF.

The chain couples TRBV5-1 to TRBJ2-7, with 11 positions matching TRBD2. V lost 6 bases and J lost 2; bases outside the gene matches: 10. The CDR3 is made up of 16 amino acids. Germline V gene data show CDR1 as SGHRS and CDR2 as YFSETQ. CDR3 loop: CASTILSGLAAYEQYF. In nucleotides, the CDR3 is TGCGCCAGCACCATCCTCTCGGGACTAGCGGCCTACGAGCAGTACTTC.

This clone was counted once. This chain uses TRBV6-1 with TRBJ2-1; perhaps TRBD2 as D (7 bases). Germline V lookup: CDR1 MNHNS, CDR2 SASEGT. This CDR3 spans 14 amino acids. The V end was cut by 11 bases, the J end by 2 bases, with 16 bases between. CDR3 coding DNA: TGTGCCGGAGGGGGGGGGAACCCCTACAATGAGCAGTTCTTC. Its translation: CAGGGGNPYNEQFF.

This rearrangement joins TRBV5-1 to TRBJ2-7, with TRBD1 matching 9 bases. Germline V gives CDR1 SGHRS, CDR2 YFSETQ. V lost 3 bases and J lost 5; bases outside the gene matches: 6. This CDR3 contains 14 residues. The CDR3 reads CASSSGQGLNEQYF. The DNA for the CDR3 is TGCGCCAGCAGCTCAGGACAGGGGCTAAACGAGCAGTACTTC. Complete variable domain (other parts from reference TRBV5-1 and TRBJ2-7): KAGVTQTPRYLIKTRGQQVTLSCSPISGHRSVSWYQQTPGQGLQFLFEYFSETQRNKGNFPGRFSGRQFSNSRSEMNVSTLELGDSALYLCASSSGQGLNEQYFGPGTRLTVT.

The chain carries TRBV7-9 and TRBJ2-5, with TRBD1 matching 7 bases. V was clipped by 3 bases and J by 5 bases; unmatched bases: 6. Germline V gene lookup returns CDR1 SEHNR and CDR2 FQNEAQ (reference sequence). The CDR3 spans 14 residues. In DNA form, the CDR3 reads TGTGCCAGCAGCTTGAGACAGGGCCGGGAGACCCAGTACTTC. The encoded protein is CASSLRQGRETQYF.

This clone was seen more than once but under ten times. This chain connects TRBV18 to TRBJ2-1; 11 nucleotides match TRBD2. V was clipped by 6 bases and J by 4 bases; unmatched bases: 5. Germline CDR1 is KGHSH and CDR2 is LQKENI. This CDR3 has 15 residues. CDR3 nucleotide sequence: TGTGCCAGCTCTTACACTAGCGGGAGTTACAATGAGCAGTTCTTC. Its translation is CASSYTSGSYNEQFF.

The chain links TRBV5-1 to TRBJ2-6, with 7 bases matching TRBD1. The germline V gene has CDR1 SGHRS and CDR2 YFSETQ. The CDR3 loop spans 15 amino acids. V lost 2 bases and J lost 2; bases outside the gene matches: 1. CDR3 loop: CASSFQGAGANVLTF. The CDR3 DNA sequence: TGCGCCAGCAGCTTCCAGGGGGCTGGGGCCAACGTCCTGACTTTC. Looking up the rest from reference TRBV5-1 and TRBJ2-6 gives the full variable domain: KAGVTQTPRYLIKTRGQQVTLSCSPISGHRSVSWYQQTPGQGLQFLFEYFSETQRNKGNFPGRFSGRQFSNSRSEMNVSTLELGDSALYLCASSFQGAGANVLTFGAGSRLTVL.

The chain uses TRBV6-6 and TRBJ1-1; TRBD1 might be the D (6 bases). There are 13 residues in the CDR3. Per the germline V gene, CDR1 is MNHNY and CDR2 is SVGAGI (reference sequence). Deletions cut 10 bases from V and 5 bases from J, with 17 bases between. As DNA, the CDR3 is TGTGCCACTTGGGGCTACAGGGAGACTGAAGCTTTCTTT. It encodes CATWGYRETEAFF.

CDR3 sequence reads: CASSFGTGELFF. The CDR3 bases are TGTGCCAGCAGCTTCGGGACCGGGGAGCTGTTTTTT. The rearrangement joins TRBV7-9 to TRBJ2-2; D gene unclear. The CDR3 totals 12 residues. Between the trimmed V and J ends, which lost 3 bases and 5 bases, there was a span of 4 bases. Germline V gene lookup returns CDR1 SEHNR and CDR2 FQNEAQ (reference sequence).

This sequence joins TRBV2 and TRBJ1-3, with unresolved D. This CDR3 has 12 residues. Trimming removed 11 bases from V and 8 bases from J, with 16 bases in between. CDR1 is SNHLY, CDR2 FYNNEI, per germline. The CDR3 region has the DNA TGTGCCGGAAGAATTCTAGGCGACACCATATATTTT. Protein: CAGRILGDTIYF. Full variable domain (outside the CDR3, taken from reference TRBV2 and TRBJ1-3): EPEVTQTPSHQVTQMGQEVILRCVPISNHLYFYWYRQILGQKVEFLVSFYNNEISEKSEIFDDQFSVERPDGSNFTLKIRSTKLEDSAMYFCAGRILGDTIYFGEGSWLTVV.

The chain joins TRBV5-4 to TRBJ2-5; tentatively, D is TRBD2 (7 bases). CDR1 SGHNT and CDR2 YYREEE come from the germline V gene (reference sequence). Trimming cost V 4 bases and J 1 base, with 11 bases left between them. This CDR3 has 14 amino acids. In DNA form, the CDR3 reads TGTGCCAGCAGCGGCGGGGGCGGCCAAGAGACCCAGTACTTC. It translates to CASSGGGGQETQYF.

V is TRBV7-9 and J is TRBJ1-2, with D possibly TRBD1 on 5 matching bases. This CDR3 is 15 amino acids long. Trimming cost V 11 bases and J 1 base, with 20 bases left between them. Germline V gives CDR1 SEHNR, CDR2 FQNEAQ (reference sequence). CDR3 nucleotides: TGTGCCCATGAATCGGTCGGGGGGGTTAACTATGGCTACACCTTC. Amino acids: CAHESVGGVNYGYTF. The variable domain in full, with the rest retrieved from reference TRBV7-9 and TRBJ1-2, is DTGVSQNPRHKITKRGQNVTFRCDPISEHNRLYWYRQTLGQGPEFLTYFQNEAQLEKSRLLSDRFSAERPKGSFSTLEIQRTEQGDSAMYLCAHESVGGVNYGYTFGSGTRLTVV.

V usage is TRBV5-1 and J usage is TRBJ2-7; 14 nucleotides line up with TRBD2. Germline V gives CDR1 SGHRS, CDR2 YFSETQ. The CDR3 has 17 amino acids. V trimming: 5 bases; J trimming: 3 bases; junction bases outside the gene matches: 10. CDR3 sequence (DNA): TGCGCCAGCAGTCGAGGCGGGACTAGCGGGGGCGGCTACGAGCAGTACTTC. Its protein is CASSRGGTSGGGYEQYF.

The chain combines TRBV5-6 with TRBJ2-1; no firm D call. Germline V gene data show CDR1 as SGHDT and CDR2 as YYEEEE. The CDR3 is 13 residues long. Deletions cut 0 bases from V and 3 bases from J, with 4 bases between. The CDR3 loop reads CASSLGSYNEQFF. The CDR3 DNA reads TGTGCCAGCAGCTTGGGCAGCTACAATGAGCAGTTCTTC.

In its sample, this clone was seen once. The V gene is TRBV4-1, the J gene TRBJ2-1, with 7 bases identical to TRBD1. J gave up 8 bases and V 0 bases, and 10 bases lay outside the gene matches. The CDR3 is 16 residues long. Germline-derived CDR1 and CDR2 are MGHRA and YSYEKL. CDR3 sequence (DNA): TGCGCCAGCAGCCAAGATACAAGGGACAGATATTATGAGCAGTTCTTC. The encoded protein is CASSQDTRDRYYEQFF.

The chain uses TRBV2 and TRBJ1-1, with D possibly being TRBD1 (5 bases). The CDR3 consists of 13 residues. The V and J ends lost 6 bases and 5 bases respectively, with 13 bases between them. The V gene's germline CDR1 is SNHLY and CDR2 FYNNEI. CDR3 nucleotide sequence: TGTGCCAGCAGCGGGAGAAGGGGAACTGAAGCTTTCTTT. It is translated as CASSGRRGTEAFF. Supplemented by reference TRBV2 and TRBJ1-1, the full variable domain reads EPEVTQTPSHQVTQMGQEVILRCVPISNHLYFYWYRQILGQKVEFLVSFYNNEISEKSEIFDDQFSVERPDGSNFTLKIRSTKLEDSAMYFCASSGRRGTEAFFGQGTRLTVV.

In this sample, this clone turned up a few times. V is TRBV19 and J is TRBJ1-5; D possibly corresponds to TRBD1 (6 bases). The CDR3 loop spans 17 amino acids. V was pared by 3 bases and J by 3 bases, with 18 bases between. Germline CDR1 reads LNHDA; CDR2 reads SQIVND (reference sequence). DNA of the CDR3: TGTGCCAGTAGTATTTTCCGCGCAGGGGTTGCCAATCAGCCCCAGCATTTT. Translation: CASSIFRAGVANQPQHF.

This rearrangement joins TRBV7-3 to TRBJ2-2; D unclear. The germline gives CDR1 SGHTA, CDR2 FQGTGA. Trimming removed 8 bases at V and 6 bases at J, with 7 bases between. The CDR3 runs 11 residues. The CDR3, as DNA: TGTGCCAGCTCGTTCGCCGGGGAGCTGTTTTTT. Its translation: CASSFAGELFF.

The rearrangement uses TRBV6-1 and TRBJ2-1; 7 bases are shared with TRBD1. CDR1 and CDR2 (germline): MNHNS, SASEGT. CDR3 length: 14 residues. V shed 11 bases, J shed 5 bases, and the junction held 12 bases outside the gene matches. The CDR3 region has the DNA TGTGCCTTGAATATAGACAGGGAAAACAATGAGCAGTTCTTC. This codes for CALNIDRENNEQFF.

The chain combines TRBV5-6 with TRBJ2-5; tentative D call: TRBD2 (6 bases). V gave up 1 base and J gave up 1 base, with 17 bases separating them. This CDR3 region has 17 residues. CDR1 is SGHDT and CDR2 is YYEEEE in the germline V gene. CDR3 sequence (DNA): TGTGCCAGCAGCTTGCTATCGTGGGGACTGAGCCAAGAGACCCAGTACTTC. Translated, it gives CASSLLSWGLSQETQYF.

J is TRBJ2-7 and V is TRBV7-3, with 12 bases aligning to TRBD2. Trimming took 2 bases from V and 2 from J; bases not matched to a gene: 13. There are 19 residues in the CDR3. Germline values: CDR1 SGHTA, CDR2 FQGTGA. The CDR3 sequence: CASSLEGGTSGPGAYEQYF. In DNA, the CDR3 is TGTGCCAGCAGCTTAGAAGGTGGGACTAGCGGGCCTGGGGCCTACGAGCAGTACTTC.

V is TRBV9 and J is TRBJ2-3, with 8 bases that match TRBD2. CDR3 length: 15 amino acids. Germline V gene lookup returns CDR1 SGDLS and CDR2 YYNGEE. V lost 3 bases, J lost 1 base, and 4 bases stayed unmatched. For the CDR3, the DNA is TGTGCCAGCAGCGGGATACTAGCGGGCACAGATACGCAGTATTTT. Its translation is CASSGILAGTDTQYF.